This T cell receptor beta chain stems from a study of T cells in localized non-small cell lung cancer. Findings and limits, study-wide: Out of the top 100 tumor clones, a median about 50 were seen in adjacent lung.

This CDR3 is built from 14 residues. The V end was cut by 2 bases, the J end by 0 bases, with 5 bases between. Germline CDR1 is SGHNT and CDR2 is YYREEE (reference sequence). Some clones are missing from TCRdb's copy, which holds only in-frame ones; the method was immunoSEQ multiplex PCR. Seen here are tens of thousands of clones, 80% observed once, and the top ten hold roughly 9.8%. Comment on this clone: Its antigen is currently unknown.

The sample here was peripheral blood, taken before any cancer treatment. This clonotype was sampled from a female donor at least 60 years old with stage I lung adenocarcinoma. The chain recombines TRBV5-4 with TRBJ2-2, with D unresolved. The CDR3: CASSFRSNTGELFF. The CDR3 DNA reads as TGTGCCAGCAGCTTTAGGTCGAACACCGGGGAGCTGTTTTTT.